Below, 13 T cell receptor beta chains from the same sample are listed, as sequenced in a study of graft-versus-host responses after intestinal transplantation. Clones were read by immunoSEQ multiplex PCR, and TCRdb kept only the in-frame ones, dropping some. Of roughly 120,000 clones listed, roughly nine tenths were seen once; the top ten hold about 0.18%. No antigens are known for them. This specimen consisted of unstimulated CD4+ T cells sorted from spleen or lymph node cells, obtained before intestinal transplant. The receptors were gathered from a human donor who received an intestinal transplant.

The chain links TRBV7-9 to TRBJ1-1; TRBD1 agrees at 10 bases. In germline, CDR1 is SEHNR, CDR2 FQNEAQ (reference sequence). CDR3 length: 15 residues. J lost 3 bases, V lost 5 bases, and 6 bases had no gene match. Here the CDR3 DNA reads TGTGCCAGCAGCAGAACCGGGACAGGGGACACTGAAGCTTTCTTT. Protein sequence: CASSRTGTGDTEAFF. The whole variable domain, filled in from reference TRBV7-9 and TRBJ1-1, reads DTGVSQNPRHKITKRGQNVTFRCDPISEHNRLYWYRQTLGQGPEFLTYFQNEAQLEKSRLLSDRFSAERPKGSFSTLEIQRTEQGDSAMYLCASSRTGTGDTEAFFGQGTRLTVV.

This clone was seen just once. This sequence joins TRBV5-8 and TRBJ2-7, with 9 bases aligning to TRBD1. This CDR3 region has 14 residues. J gave up 2 bases and V 5 bases, and 5 bases lay outside the gene matches. CDR1 is SGHTS, CDR2 YDEGEE, per germline. CDR3 nucleotides: TGTGCCAGCAGGTTGACAGGGGGTCCCTACGAGCAGTACTTC. It codes for CASRLTGGPYEQYF.

V is TRBV12-5 and J is TRBJ2-1, with TRBD2 matching 13 bases. This CDR3 comprises 15 residues. Germline assignment: CDR1 LGHNT and CDR2 FRNRAP. V trimming: 4 bases; J trimming: 3 bases; junction bases outside the gene matches: 0. CDR3 nucleotides: TGTGCTAGTGGTTGGACTAGCGGGAGCTACAATGAGCAGTTCTTC. This sequence encodes CASGWTSGSYNEQFF. The full variable domain, with the rest looked up from reference TRBV12-5 and TRBJ2-1, is DARVTQTPRHKVTEMGQEVTMRCQPILGHNTVFWYRQTMMQGLELLAYFRNRAPLDDSGMPKDRFSAEMPDATLATLKIQPSEPRDSAVYFCASGWTSGSYNEQFFGPGTRLTVL.

V is TRBV2 and J is TRBJ1-5; 7 nucleotides agree with TRBD1. The germline gives CDR1 SNHLY, CDR2 FYNNEI. V was pared by 4 bases and J by 0 bases, with 3 bases of the junction left unmatched. CDR3 length equals 15 residues. CDR3: CASSGTGDSNQPQHF. The CDR3 DNA follows: TGTGCCAGCAGTGGTACAGGGGATAGCAATCAGCCCCAGCATTTT.

The chain employs TRBV6-5 and TRBJ1-1, with D perhaps matching TRBD1 (5 bases). Trimming removed 0 bases from V and 10 bases from J, with 12 bases in between. The CDR3 sequence is 13 residues long. Germline V lookup: CDR1 MNHEY, CDR2 SVGAGI. The CDR3 DNA reads as TGTGCCAGCAGTTACTCGAGTATTAGGGGAGCTTTCTTT. This sequence encodes CASSYSSIRGAFF.

The chain joins TRBV5-1 to TRBJ2-5; tentatively, D is TRBD2 (5 bases). Germline CDR1 is SGHRS and CDR2 is YFSETQ. The CDR3 is 12 amino acids. V lost 5 bases to trimming and J lost 7 bases, with 12 bases between them. DNA for the CDR3: TGCGCCAGCAGGCCTTCAGAGGGGACCCAGTACTTC. Amino acids: CASRPSEGTQYF.

The V gene is TRBV30, the J gene TRBJ2-3, with TRBD2 identical over 11 bases. The trim removed 0 bases at V and 1 base at J, leaving 0 bases unmatched. The CDR3 is 15 amino acids. The germline V gene encodes CDR1 GTSNPN and CDR2 SVGIG (reference sequence). The CDR3 spells CAWSVLAGGTDTQYF. DNA for the CDR3: TGTGCCTGGAGTGTACTAGCGGGGGGCACAGATACGCAGTATTTT.

The chain couples TRBV18 to TRBJ1-2, with D unclear. Germline CDR1 KGHSH, CDR2 LQKENI. CDR3 size: 12 residues. Deletions cut 5 bases from V and 4 bases from J, with 8 bases between. The CDR3 sequence is CASSGGGYGYTF. DNA for the CDR3: TGTGCCAGCTCAGGAGGAGGCTATGGCTACACCTTC.

J is TRBJ1-2 and V is TRBV6-5; 8 bases are shared with TRBD1. Germline V lookup: CDR1 MNHEY, CDR2 SVGAGI. CDR3 size: 13 residues. With V trimmed by 6 bases and J by 4 bases, 4 bases remained unmatched. CDR3 region: CASRGQAFYGYTF. CDR3 nucleotides: TGTGCCAGCAGGGGACAGGCCTTCTATGGCTACACCTTC.

The chain joins TRBV5-1 to TRBJ2-7; 7 nucleotides match TRBD1. The CDR3 sequence is 16 residues long. CDR1 and CDR2 (germline): SGHRS, YFSETQ. Trimming at V came to 3 bases and at J to 3 bases, leaving 12 bases not matched to a gene. The CDR3 region is CASSSGSSGTVYEQYF. Written as DNA, the CDR3 is TGCGCCAGCAGCTCGGGCTCCTCCGGGACAGTCTACGAGCAGTACTTC.

The chain joins TRBV6-5 to TRBJ1-5; D gene ambiguous. The ends were cut back, 1 base at V and 5 bases at J, with 6 bases in the middle. CDR1 and CDR2 from the germline V gene are MNHEY and SVGAGI. The CDR3 has 13 amino acids. This CDR3 reads CASSYLVDQPQHF. DNA for the CDR3: TGTGCCAGCAGTTACTTAGTCGATCAGCCCCAGCATTTT.

The chain recombines TRBV5-6 with TRBJ2-5; D gene ambiguous. This CDR3 has 14 amino acids. Trimming left V 2 bases short and J 1 base short, with 9 bases between. Germline assignment: CDR1 SGHDT and CDR2 YYEEEE. The CDR3 spells CASSLTGFQETQYF. The CDR3 nucleotides are TGTGCCAGCAGCTTAACGGGTTTCCAAGAGACCCAGTACTTC.

V and J are TRBV7-9 and TRBJ2-3, with 9 bases that match TRBD2. The CDR3 sequence is 17 residues long. V shed 6 bases and J 4 bases; nucleotides not matched to a gene: 14. The V gene's germline CDR1 is SEHNR and CDR2 FQNEAQ (reference sequence). The CDR3 bases are TGTGCCAGCAGACCGGTCTTTGCGGGGGGGCCTGCAGATACGCAGTATTTT. The encoded protein is CASRPVFAGGPADTQYF.